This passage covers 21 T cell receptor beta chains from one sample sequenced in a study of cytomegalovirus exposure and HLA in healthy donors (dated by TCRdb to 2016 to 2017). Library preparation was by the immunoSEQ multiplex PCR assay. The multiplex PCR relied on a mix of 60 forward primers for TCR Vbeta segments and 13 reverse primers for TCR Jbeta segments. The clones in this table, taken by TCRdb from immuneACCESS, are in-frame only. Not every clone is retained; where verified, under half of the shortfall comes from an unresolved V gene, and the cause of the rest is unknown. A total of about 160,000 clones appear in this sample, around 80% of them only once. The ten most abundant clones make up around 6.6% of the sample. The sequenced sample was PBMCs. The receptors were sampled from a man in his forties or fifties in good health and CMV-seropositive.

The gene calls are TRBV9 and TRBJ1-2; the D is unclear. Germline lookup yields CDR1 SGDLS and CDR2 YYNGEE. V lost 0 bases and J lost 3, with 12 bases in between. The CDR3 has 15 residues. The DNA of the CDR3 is TGTGCCAGCAGCGTAGCGAATGGTCTAGACTATGGCTACACCTTC. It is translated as CASSVANGLDYGYTF.

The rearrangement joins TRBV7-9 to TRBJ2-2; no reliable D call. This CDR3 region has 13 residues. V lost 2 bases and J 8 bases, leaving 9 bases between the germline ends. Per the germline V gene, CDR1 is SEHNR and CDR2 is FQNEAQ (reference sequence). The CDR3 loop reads CASSLSRSGELFF. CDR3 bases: TGTGCCAGCAGCTTATCGCGATCTGGGGAGCTGTTTTTT.

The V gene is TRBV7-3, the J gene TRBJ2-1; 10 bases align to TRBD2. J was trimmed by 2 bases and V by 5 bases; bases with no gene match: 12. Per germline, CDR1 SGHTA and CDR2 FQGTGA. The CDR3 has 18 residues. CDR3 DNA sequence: TGTGCCAGCAGCCCCCAAGGACTAGCGGCTATCACCTACAATGAGCAGTTCTTC. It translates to CASSPQGLAAITYNEQFF.

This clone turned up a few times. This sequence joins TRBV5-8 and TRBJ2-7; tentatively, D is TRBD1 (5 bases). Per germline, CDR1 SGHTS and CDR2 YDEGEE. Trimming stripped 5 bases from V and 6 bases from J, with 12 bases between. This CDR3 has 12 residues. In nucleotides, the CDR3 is TGTGCCAGCAGTGGGGCAGCCCCCGAGCAGTACGTC. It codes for CASSGAAPEQYV.

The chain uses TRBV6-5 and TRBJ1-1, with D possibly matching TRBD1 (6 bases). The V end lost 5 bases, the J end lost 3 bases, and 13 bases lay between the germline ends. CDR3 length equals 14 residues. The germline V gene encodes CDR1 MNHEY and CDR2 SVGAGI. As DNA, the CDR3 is TGTGCCAGCAGTGTAACGGGACAATACACTGAAGCTTTCTTT. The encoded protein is CASSVTGQYTEAFF.

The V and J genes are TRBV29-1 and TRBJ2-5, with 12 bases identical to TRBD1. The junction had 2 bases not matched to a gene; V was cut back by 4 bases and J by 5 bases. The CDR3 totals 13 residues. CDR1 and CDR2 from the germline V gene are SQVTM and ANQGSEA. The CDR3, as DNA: TGCAGCGTTGCCGGGACAGGGGGCGAGACCCAGTACTTC. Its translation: CSVAGTGGETQYF.

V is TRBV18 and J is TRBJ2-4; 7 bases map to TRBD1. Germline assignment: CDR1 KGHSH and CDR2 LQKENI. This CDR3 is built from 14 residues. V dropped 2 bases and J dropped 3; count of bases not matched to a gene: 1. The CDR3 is CASSPTGVKNIQYF. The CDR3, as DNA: TGTGCCAGCTCACCAACAGGGGTCAAAAACATTCAGTACTTC.

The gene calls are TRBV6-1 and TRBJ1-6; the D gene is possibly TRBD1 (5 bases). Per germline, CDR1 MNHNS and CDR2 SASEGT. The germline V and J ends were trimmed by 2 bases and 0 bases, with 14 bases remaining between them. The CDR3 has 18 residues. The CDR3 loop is CASSEPRARSSYNSPLHF. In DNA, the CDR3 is TGTGCCAGCAGTGAACCCAGGGCACGGAGCTCCTATAATTCACCCCTCCACTTT.

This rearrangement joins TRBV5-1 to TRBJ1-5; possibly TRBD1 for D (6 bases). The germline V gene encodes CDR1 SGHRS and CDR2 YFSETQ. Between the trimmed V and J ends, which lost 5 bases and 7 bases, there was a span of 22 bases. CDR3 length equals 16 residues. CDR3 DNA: TGCGCCAGCAGATACCCGGTCGGGGGGCTGAAACAGCCCCAGCATTTT. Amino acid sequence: CASRYPVGGLKQPQHF.

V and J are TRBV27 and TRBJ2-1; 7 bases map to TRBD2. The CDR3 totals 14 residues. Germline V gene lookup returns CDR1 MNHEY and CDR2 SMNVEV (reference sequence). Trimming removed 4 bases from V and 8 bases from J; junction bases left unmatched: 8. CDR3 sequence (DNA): TGTGCCAGCAGTTCGCGGGGGAGTTTGCATGAGCAGTTCTTC. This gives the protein CASSSRGSLHEQFF.

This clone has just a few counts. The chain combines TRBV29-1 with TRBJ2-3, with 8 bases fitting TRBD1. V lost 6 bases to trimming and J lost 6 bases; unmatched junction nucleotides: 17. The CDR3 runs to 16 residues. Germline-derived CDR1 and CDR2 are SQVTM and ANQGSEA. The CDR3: CSVKFRGRDIYDTQYF. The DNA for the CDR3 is TGCAGCGTCAAATTCAGGGGGCGCGATATATACGATACGCAGTATTTT.

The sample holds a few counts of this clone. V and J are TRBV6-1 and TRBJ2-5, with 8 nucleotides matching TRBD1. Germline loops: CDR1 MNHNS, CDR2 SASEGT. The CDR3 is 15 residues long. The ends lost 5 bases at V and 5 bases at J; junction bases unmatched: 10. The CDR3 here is CASSIRTGSVETQYF. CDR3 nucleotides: TGTGCCAGCAGTATACGGACAGGGTCGGTGGAGACCCAGTACTTC.

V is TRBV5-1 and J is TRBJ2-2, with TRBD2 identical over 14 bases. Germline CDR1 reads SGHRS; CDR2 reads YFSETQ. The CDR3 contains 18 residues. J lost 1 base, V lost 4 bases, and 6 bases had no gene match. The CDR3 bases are TGCGCCAGCAGCCGAACGACTAGCGGGGGGGAGAACACCGGGGAGCTGTTTTTT. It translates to CASSRTTSGGENTGELFF.

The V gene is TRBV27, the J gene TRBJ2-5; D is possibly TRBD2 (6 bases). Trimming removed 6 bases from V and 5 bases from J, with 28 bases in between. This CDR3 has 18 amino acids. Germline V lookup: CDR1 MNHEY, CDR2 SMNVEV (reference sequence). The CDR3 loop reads CASRSLSGDLILPETQYF. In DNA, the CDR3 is TGTGCCAGCAGGTCTCTCTCGGGAGATCTTATCCTTCCGGAGACCCAGTACTTC.

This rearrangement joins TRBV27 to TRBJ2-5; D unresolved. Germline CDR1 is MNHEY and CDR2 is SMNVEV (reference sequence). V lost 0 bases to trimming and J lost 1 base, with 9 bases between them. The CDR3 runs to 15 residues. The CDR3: CASSLSYQPQETQYF. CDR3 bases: TGTGCCAGCAGTTTATCCTACCAACCCCAAGAGACCCAGTACTTC.

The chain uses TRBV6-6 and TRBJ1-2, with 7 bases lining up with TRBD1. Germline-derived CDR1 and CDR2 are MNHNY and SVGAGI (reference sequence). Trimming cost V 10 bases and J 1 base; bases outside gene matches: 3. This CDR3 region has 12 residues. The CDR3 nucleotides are TGTGCCACCGGGACAGATAACTATGGCTACACCTTC. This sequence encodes CATGTDNYGYTF.

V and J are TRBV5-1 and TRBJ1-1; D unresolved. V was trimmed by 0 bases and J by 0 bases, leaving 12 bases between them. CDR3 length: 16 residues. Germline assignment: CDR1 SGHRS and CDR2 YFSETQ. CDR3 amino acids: CASSLAGGLMNTEAFF. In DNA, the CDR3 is TGCGCCAGCAGCTTGGCTGGAGGCCTTATGAACACTGAAGCTTTCTTT.

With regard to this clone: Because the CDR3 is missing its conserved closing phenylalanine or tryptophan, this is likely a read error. CDR3 sequence (DNA): TGCGCCAGCAGCTCGGGACAGAACTATGGCTACACCTCC. Protein product: CASSSGQNYGYTS. The chain links TRBV5-1 to TRBJ1-2; 7 bases fit TRBD1. With 3 bases clipped from V and 2 bases from J, the junction kept 1 base outside the gene matches. The CDR3 has 13 residues. Germline loops: CDR1 SGHRS, CDR2 YFSETQ.

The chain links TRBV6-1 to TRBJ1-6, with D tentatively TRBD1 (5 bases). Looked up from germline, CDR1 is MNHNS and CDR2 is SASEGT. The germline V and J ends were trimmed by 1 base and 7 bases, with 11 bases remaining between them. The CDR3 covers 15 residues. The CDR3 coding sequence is TGTGCCAGCAGTGAAGGGCAGGGAAGGAATTCACCCCTCCACTTT. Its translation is CASSEGQGRNSPLHF.

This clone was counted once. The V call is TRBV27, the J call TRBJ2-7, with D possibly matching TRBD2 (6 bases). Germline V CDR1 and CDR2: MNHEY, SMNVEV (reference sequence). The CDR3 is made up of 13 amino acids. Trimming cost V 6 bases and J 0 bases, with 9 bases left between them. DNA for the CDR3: TGTGCCAGCAGGGCGGGGAGCTCCTACGAGCAGTACGTC. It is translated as CASRAGSSYEQYV.

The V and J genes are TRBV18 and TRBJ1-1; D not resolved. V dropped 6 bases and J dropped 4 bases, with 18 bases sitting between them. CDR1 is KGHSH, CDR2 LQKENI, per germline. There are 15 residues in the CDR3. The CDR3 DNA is TGTGCCAGCTCGCGTTTGGGCGAGGGTGCCACTGAAGCTTTCTTT. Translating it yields CASSRLGEGATEAFF.